These 13 T cell receptor beta chains were all obtained from the same sample, sequenced in a study of graft-versus-host responses after intestinal transplantation. From the graft tissue, intraepithelial and lamina propria lymphocytes were released through processing. The table came from immunoSEQ multiplex PCR; TCRdb's copy has only in-frame clones and leaves some out. The repertoire consists of nearly 7,500 clones, with about three quarters occurring once and the leading ten covering about 19%. The sequenced sample was ileum tissue, obtained roughly eight months after intestinal transplantation. The receptors originated from a human patient who received an intestinal transplant, so some T cells may come from the graft donor.

J is TRBJ2-5 and V is TRBV5-1; TRBD2 might be the D (6 bases). The CDR3 sequence is 15 residues long. Germline CDR1 is SGHRS and CDR2 is YFSETQ. The V gene lost 5 bases and the J gene lost 0 bases, with 14 bases spanning the gap. CDR3 amino acids: CASSLTGEYQETQYF. As DNA, the CDR3 is TGCGCCAGCAGTTTGACGGGGGAGTACCAAGAGACCCAGTACTTC.

The rearrangement uses TRBV4-3 and TRBJ2-1; D gene uncertain. Trimming took 0 bases from V and 8 from J, leaving 5 bases between them. Germline CDR1 reads LGHNA; CDR2 reads YSLEER. The CDR3 is 12 residues long. The CDR3 DNA follows: TGCGCCAGCAGCCAAGATTATTATGAGCAGTTCTTC. This encodes CASSQDYYEQFF.

This clone has a single count. The chain carries TRBV5-8 and TRBJ2-1; the D is unclear. The CDR3 covers 13 residues. V lost 3 bases and J 3 bases, leaving 7 bases between the germline ends. Germline values: CDR1 SGHTS, CDR2 YDEGEE. This chain's CDR3 is CASSSYNYNEQFF. The CDR3 nucleotides are TGTGCCAGCAGCTCTTACAACTACAATGAGCAGTTCTTC.

This clone was counted a few times. The chain carries TRBV6-1 and TRBJ1-1; 7 bases match TRBD1. This CDR3 comprises 12 residues. Germline V CDR1 and CDR2: MNHNS, SASEGT. With 5 bases clipped from V and 5 bases from J, the junction kept 2 bases outside the gene matches. The CDR3, as DNA: TGTGCCAGCAGTCCGGACAGGACTGAAGCTTTCTTT. Translated: CASSPDRTEAFF.

V and J are TRBV7-2 and TRBJ1-3; TRBD1 might be the D (5 bases). This CDR3 has 14 residues. Germline V gene sequence: CDR1 SGHTA, CDR2 FQGNSA. The V gene lost 3 bases and the J gene lost 9 bases, with 15 bases spanning the gap. CDR3 amino acids: CASSLEGWSGTIYF. Written as DNA, the CDR3 is TGTGCCAGCAGCTTGGAGGGGTGGAGTGGCACCATATATTTT.

This clone was seen a few times. Here the CDR3 reads CAISEGGAIEQYV. CDR3 DNA sequence: TGTGCCATCAGTGAGGGGGGGGCGATCGAGCAGTACGTC. V gene TRBV10-3 combines with J gene TRBJ2-7; TRBD2 is a possible D gene (7 bases). Trimming shortened V by 2 bases and J by 6 bases, and 11 bases separated the two germline ends. Looked up from germline, CDR1 is ENHRY and CDR2 is SYGVKD. The CDR3 runs 13 residues.

This clone was detected only a few times. Distinct nucleotide sequences in the sample also encode this CDR3. The chain recombines TRBV5-1 with TRBJ2-5; 7 nucleotides agree with TRBD2. Germline V CDR1 and CDR2: SGHRS, YFSETQ. Germline trimming cut 1 base from V and 0 bases from J; bases unmatched to any gene: 3. The CDR3 length is 15 residues. CDR3 DNA sequence: TGCGCCAGCAGCTTGAGCGGGGCTAACCAAGAGACCCAGTACTTC. It translates to CASSLSGANQETQYF.

This clone was observed a handful of times. The chain combines TRBV6-1 with TRBJ2-7, with 8 bases matching TRBD2. The CDR3 is 12 residues long. Germline CDR1 is MNHNS and CDR2 is SASEGT. Trimming at V came to 9 bases and at J to 1 base, leaving 2 bases not matched to a gene. Here the CDR3 DNA reads TGTGCCAGAGCTAGCGGGTCCTACGAGCAGTACGTC. It codes for CARASGSYEQYV.

The genes are TRBV7-8 and TRBJ2-3, with 11 positions matching TRBD2. CDR3 length: 20 amino acids. The junction had 16 bases not matched to a gene; V was cut back by 5 bases and J by 0 bases. Germline V CDR1 and CDR2: SGHVS, FQNEAQ. The CDR3 DNA reads TGTGCCAGCAGCACACGGACTAGCGGGCAAGGAGAGCCTAGCACAGATACGCAGTATTTT. Translation gives CASSTRTSGQGEPSTDTQYF.

The V and J genes are TRBV7-9 and TRBJ2-7; possible D gene TRBD2, 6 bases. The CDR3 length is 16 residues. Trimming pared 3 bases from V and 3 bases from J, leaving 18 bases between. Germline CDR1 reads SEHNR; CDR2 reads FQNEAQ (reference sequence). CDR3 DNA sequence: TGTGCCAGCAGCTTTGGACCGTCTGGGAGGATCTACGAGCAGTACGTC. Its translation: CASSFGPSGRIYEQYV.

The genes are TRBV9 and TRBJ2-1, with 11 bases matching TRBD2. V was clipped by 3 bases and J by 3 bases; unmatched bases: 2. The CDR3 contains 15 residues. Germline V lookup: CDR1 SGDLS, CDR2 YYNGEE. CDR3 loop: CASSEGTSGYNEQFF. CDR3 bases: TGTGCCAGCAGCGAAGGGACTAGCGGCTACAATGAGCAGTTCTTC. Looking up the rest from reference TRBV9 and TRBJ2-1 gives the full variable domain: DSGVTQTPKHLITATGQRVTLRCSPRSGDLSVYWYQQSLDQGLQFLIQYYNGEERAKGNILERFSAQQFPDLHSELNLSSLELGDSALYFCASSEGTSGYNEQFFGPGTRLTVL.

As for this clone: The CDR3 does not end in the conserved phenylalanine or tryptophan, so this is likely a read error. The chain links TRBV5-1 to TRBJ1-1; D unresolved. V shed 0 bases and J shed 1 base, with 7 bases lying between them. CDR1 and CDR2 (germline): SGHRS, YFSETQ. The CDR3 is 14 amino acids. Here the CDR3 DNA reads TGCGCCAGCAGCTTGGCAACAGCGAACACTGAAGCTTTCTGT. Its translation: CASSLATANTEAFC.

The V gene is TRBV6-6, the J gene TRBJ1-1; D possibly corresponds to TRBD1 (5 bases). Trimming left V 10 bases short and J 1 base short, with 13 bases between. The CDR3 loop spans 13 amino acids. Germline V gene data show CDR1 as MNHNY and CDR2 as SVGAGI (reference sequence). CDR3 residues: CATSAGANTEAFF. In nucleotides, the CDR3 is TGTGCCACCAGCGCTGGGGCGAACACTGAAGCTTTCTTT.